A selection of T cell receptor beta chains follows, all from one sample in a study of cytomegalovirus exposure and HLA in healthy donors. Data came from immunoSEQ multiplex PCR; TCRdb stores just in-frame clones and leaves some out. The repertoire consists of more than 85,000 clones, with 76% occurring once and the leading ten covering about 2%. Source material: PBMCs. These receptors were collected from a man in his forties in good health and CMV-seronegative. CDR3s include the opening cysteine and the closing phenylalanine or tryptophan. Not all rows give a size; the values are once, few, many and, for expanded clones, a class.

V: TRBV5-1
size: .
J: TRBJ2-2
CDR3: CASSFSGRIGTGELFF

V: TRBV28
size: .
J: TRBJ1-5
CDR3: CASKEDSSNQPQHF

V: TRBV27
size: once
J: TRBJ2-7
CDR3: CASRGTSGSSYEQYF

V: TRBV5-1
size: .
J: TRBJ2-5
CDR3: CASSWDKRGLAGGHQETQYF

V: TRBV4-1
size: .
J: TRBJ2-7
CDR3: CASSLEHPGQSYEQYF

V: TRBV7-9
size: .
J: TRBJ2-7
CDR3: CSSSFETNYEQYF

V: TRBV9
size: .
J: TRBJ2-7
CDR3: CASSADGGEQYF

V: TRBV27
size: .
J: TRBJ2-7
CDR3: CASRVAYEQYF

V: TRBV2
size: .
J: TRBJ1-1
CDR3: CASSQISGTEAFF

V: TRBV30
size: .
J: TRBJ1-1
CDR3: CAWSSDRVKLEAFF

V: TRBV7-2
size: few
J: TRBJ2-7
CDR3: CASSLAGGLHEQYF

V: TRBV6-4
size: few
J: TRBJ2-3
CDR3: CASSDSGGTTDTQYF

V: TRBV7-9
size: .
J: TRBJ1-1
CDR3: CASRPDSMNTEAFF

V: TRBV7-7
size: few
J: TRBJ2-5
CDR3: CASSLGGPQETQYF

V: TRBV5-4
size: .
J: TRBJ1-6
CDR3: CASSVGQRNSPLHF

V: TRBV7-9
size: .
J: TRBJ2-1
CDR3: CSSSLAGAPIYNEQFF

V: TRBV29-1
size: few
J: TRBJ1-4
CDR3: CSTMTGGGEKLFF

V: TRBV7-2
size: .
J: TRBJ1-2
CDR3: CASSQGAGSNYGYTF

V: TRBV4-3
size: .
J: TRBJ2-3
CDR3: CASSQVWGGGITDTQYF

V: TRBV19
size: .
J: TRBJ2-3
CDR3: CASSIASDTQYF

V: TRBV6-6
size: .
J: TRBJ2-2
CDR3: CASSHTNTGELFF

V: TRBV27
size: .
J: TRBJ1-5
CDR3: CASSFLAGNQPQHF

V: TRBV30
size: .
J: TRBJ2-7
CDR3: CAWRQGAVSYEQYF

V: TRBV28
size: .
J: TRBJ2-3
CDR3: CASSFEILAGRGDTQYF

V: TRBV4-2
size: .
J: TRBJ2-7
CDR3: CASSQVDPTYEQYF

V: TRBV19
size: .
J: TRBJ1-5
CDR3: CASSGVGIYSNQPQHF

V: TRBV7-2
size: .
J: TRBJ2-3
CDR3: CASSNPTGAIPDTQYF

V: TRBV18
size: .
J: TRBJ1-1
CDR3: CASSPTGSSGRNTEAFF

V: TRBV27
size: .
J: TRBJ1-6
CDR3: CASSLINSPLHF

V: TRBV11-2
size: .
J: TRBJ2-7
CDR3: CASTARDRALYEQYF

V: TRBV5-1
size: .
J: TRBJ2-5
CDR3: CASSFRIQETQYF

V: TRBV27
size: few
J: TRBJ1-6
CDR3: CASSSFSNRGNNSPLHF

V: TRBV7-7
size: .
J: TRBJ2-7
CDR3: CASSLHQGGLYYF